This T cell receptor (beta chain) stems from a study of T cells after yellow fever vaccination. Study results and caveats: Any FACS-sorted repertoire could hold abundant clonotypes that contaminate it from the bulk population.

TCRdb fed the 5' RACE reads into MiXCR, producing one record per CDR3 protein. The sample carries a few hundred thousand distinct CDR3 sequences, about 7.1% recorded once. The germline gives CDR1 SQVTM, CDR2 ANQGSEA. With 6 bases clipped from V and 13 bases from J, the junction kept 11 bases outside the gene matches. CDR3 length equals 13 residues. As for this clonotype: Its antigen remains unknown.

V and J are TRBV29-1 and TRBJ1-5; 11 nucleotides match TRBD1. The source is a man aged 25 to 45 who received the YFV17D yellow fever vaccine. This specimen consisted of CD4+ T cells sorted from PBMCs, obtained 15 days after the yellow fever booster vaccination. In DNA, the CDR3 is TGCAGCGTGACTGGGGGACAGGGGGTCGAGCAGCATTTT. This gives the protein CSVTGGQGVEQHF.